This T cell receptor beta chain appears in the sequencing data of a study of blood T cell repertoires in COVID-19. Study overall: Researchers got acute and convalescent COVID-19 samples from the United States, Italy and Spain. Nucleic acid was either cDNA or gDNA, and it came from T cells, B-cell-depleted T cells, or PBMCs.

TCRdb keeps only in-frame clones here, not all; method: immunoSEQ multiplex PCR. This sample has more than 200,000 clones; 70% to 85% occur once, and the top ten carry 4.9%. The germline CDR1 and CDR2 sequences are ENHRY and SYGVKD. V lost 4 bases, J lost 0 bases, and 17 bases stayed unmatched. The CDR3 consists of 20 residues. The sample consisted of peripheral blood. The receptor comes from a woman older than 75 with active or convalescent COVID-19. The gene calls are TRBV10-3 and TRBJ2-5, with 10 bases identical to TRBD2. CDR3 DNA: TGTGCCATCAGTGGCAGCCTGGTTACTAGCGGGAATGGGTACCAAGAGACCCAGTACTTC. Its protein product is CAISGSLVTSGNGYQETQYF.